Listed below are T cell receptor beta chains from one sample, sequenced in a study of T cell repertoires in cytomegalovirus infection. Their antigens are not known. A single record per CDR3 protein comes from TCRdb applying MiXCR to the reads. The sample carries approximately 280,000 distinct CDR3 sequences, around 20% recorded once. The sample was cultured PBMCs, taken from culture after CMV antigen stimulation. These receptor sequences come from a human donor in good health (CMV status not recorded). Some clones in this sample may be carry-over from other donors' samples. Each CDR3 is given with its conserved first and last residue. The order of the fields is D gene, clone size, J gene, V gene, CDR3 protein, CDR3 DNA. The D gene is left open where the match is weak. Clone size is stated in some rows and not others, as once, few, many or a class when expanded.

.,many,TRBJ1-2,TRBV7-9,CASSLDSHYGYTF,TGTGCCAGCAGCTTAGACAGTCACTATGGCTACACCTTC
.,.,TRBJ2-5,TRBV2,CASSEALQGPLKTQYF,TGTGCCAGCAGTGAAGCGCTTCAAGGCCCGTTAAAGACCCAGTACTTC
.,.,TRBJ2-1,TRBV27,CASSLVGTPSYNEQFF,TGTGCCAGCAGTTTAGTGGGGACCCCCTCCTACAATGAGCAGTTCTTC
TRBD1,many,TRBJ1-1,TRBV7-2,CASSLALGTGTGAFF,TGTGCCAGCAGCTTAGCTTTGGGGACAGGCACAGGGGCTTTCTTT
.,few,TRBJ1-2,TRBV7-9,CASSLAGQGSFYGYTF,TGTGCCAGCAGCTTAGCTGGGCAGGGGAGTTTCTATGGCTACACCTTC
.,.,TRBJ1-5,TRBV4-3,CATTARYSNQPQHF,TGCGCCACCACCGCCAGGTATAGCAATCAGCCCCAGCATTTT
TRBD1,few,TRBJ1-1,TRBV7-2,CASSLFMGQGNTEAFF,TGTGCCAGCAGCTTATTTATGGGACAGGGGAACACTGAAGCTTTCTTT
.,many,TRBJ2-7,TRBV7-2,CASSLRGSTFYEQYF,TGTGCCAGCAGCTTGCGCGGGTCAACCTTTTACGAGCAGTACTTC
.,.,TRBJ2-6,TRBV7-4,CASSFSLSGANVLTF,TGTGCCAGCAGCTTCAGCCTTTCTGGGGCCAACGTCCTGACTTTC
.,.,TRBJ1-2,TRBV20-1,CSARDPAYGYTF,TGCAGTGCTAGAGATCCGGCCTATGGCTACACCTTC
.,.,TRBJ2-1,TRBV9,CASSAGSPGFNEQFF,TGTGCCAGCAGCGCCGGGAGCCCCGGATTCAATGAGCAGTTCTTC
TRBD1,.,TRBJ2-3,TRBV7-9,CASSPNGQAPDTQYF,TGTGCCAGCAGCCCGAACGGACAGGCCCCAGATACGCAGTATTTT
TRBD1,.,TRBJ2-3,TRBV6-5,CASSPGQVPTDTQYF,TGTGCCAGCAGTCCCGGACAGGTTCCGACAGATACGCAGTATTTT
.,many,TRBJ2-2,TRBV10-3,CAISTTRENTGELFF,TGTGCCATCAGCACAACGCGGGAGAACACCGGGGAGCTGTTTTTT